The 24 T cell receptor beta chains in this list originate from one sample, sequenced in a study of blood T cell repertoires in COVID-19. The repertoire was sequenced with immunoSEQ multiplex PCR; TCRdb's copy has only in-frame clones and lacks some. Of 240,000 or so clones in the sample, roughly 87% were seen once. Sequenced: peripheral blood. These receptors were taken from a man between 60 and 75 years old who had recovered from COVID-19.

In DNA, the CDR3 is TGTGCCAGCAGGACGGGGGGAGGGGATGGCTACACCTTC. This gives the protein CASRTGGGDGYTF. The rearrangement uses TRBV27 and TRBJ1-2; D perhaps matches TRBD1 (5 bases). The V and J ends lost 6 bases and 6 bases respectively, with 14 bases between them. CDR1 is MNHEY, CDR2 SMNVEV, per germline (reference sequence). The CDR3 runs 13 residues.

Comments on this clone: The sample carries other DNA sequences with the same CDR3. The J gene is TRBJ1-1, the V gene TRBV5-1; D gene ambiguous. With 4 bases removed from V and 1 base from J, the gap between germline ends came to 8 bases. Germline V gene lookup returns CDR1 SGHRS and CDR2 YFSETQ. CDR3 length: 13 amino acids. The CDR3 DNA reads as TGCGCCAGCAGCCTACGGGGGAACACTGAAGCTTTCTTT. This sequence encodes CASSLRGNTEAFF.

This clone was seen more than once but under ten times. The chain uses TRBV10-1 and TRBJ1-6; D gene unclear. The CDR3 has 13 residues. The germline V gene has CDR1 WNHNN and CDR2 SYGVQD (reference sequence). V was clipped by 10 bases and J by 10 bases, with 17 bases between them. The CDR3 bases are TGCGCCACCAGCGGAGGGTTTCTGTCACCCCTCCACTTT. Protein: CATSGGFLSPLHF.

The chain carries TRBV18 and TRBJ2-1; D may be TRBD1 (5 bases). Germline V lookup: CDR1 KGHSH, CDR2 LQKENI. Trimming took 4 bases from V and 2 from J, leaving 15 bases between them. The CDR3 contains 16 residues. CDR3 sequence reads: CASSRIGTGAYNEQFF. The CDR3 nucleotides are TGTGCCAGCTCACGGATAGGCACAGGCGCCTACAATGAGCAGTTCTTC.

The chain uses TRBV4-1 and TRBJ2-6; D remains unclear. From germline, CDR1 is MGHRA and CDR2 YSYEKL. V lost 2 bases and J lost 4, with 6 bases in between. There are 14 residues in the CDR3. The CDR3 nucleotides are TGCGCCAGCAGCCAACCGTTCGGGGCCAACGTCCTGACTTTC. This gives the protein CASSQPFGANVLTF.

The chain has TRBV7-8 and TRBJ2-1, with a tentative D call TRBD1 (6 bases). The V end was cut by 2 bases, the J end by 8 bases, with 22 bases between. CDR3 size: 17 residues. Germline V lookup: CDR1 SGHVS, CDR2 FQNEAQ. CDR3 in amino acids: CASSLPRDKPPTYEQFF. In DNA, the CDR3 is TGTGCCAGCAGCTTACCCCGGGACAAACCGCCAACTTATGAGCAGTTCTTC. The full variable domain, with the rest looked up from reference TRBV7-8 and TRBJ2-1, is GAGVSQSPRYKVAKRGQDVALRCDPISGHVSLFWYQQALGQGPEFLTYFQNEAQLDKSGLPSDRFFAERPEGSVSTLKIQRTQQEDSAVYLCASSLPRDKPPTYEQFFGPGTRLTVL.

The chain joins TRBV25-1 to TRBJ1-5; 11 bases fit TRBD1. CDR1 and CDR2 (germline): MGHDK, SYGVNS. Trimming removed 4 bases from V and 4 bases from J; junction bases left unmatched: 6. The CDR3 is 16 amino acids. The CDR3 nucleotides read TGTGCCAGCAGTGCAGGACAGGGGGCAGGTAATCAGCCCCAGCATTTT. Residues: CASSAGQGAGNQPQHF.

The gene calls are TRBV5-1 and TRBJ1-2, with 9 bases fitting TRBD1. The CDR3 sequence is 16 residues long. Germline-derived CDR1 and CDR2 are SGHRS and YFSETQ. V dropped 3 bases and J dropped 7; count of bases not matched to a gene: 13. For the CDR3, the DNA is TGCGCCAGCAGCTCAGTTACCGGGACAGGGCACTCTGGCTACACCTTC. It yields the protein CASSSVTGTGHSGYTF.

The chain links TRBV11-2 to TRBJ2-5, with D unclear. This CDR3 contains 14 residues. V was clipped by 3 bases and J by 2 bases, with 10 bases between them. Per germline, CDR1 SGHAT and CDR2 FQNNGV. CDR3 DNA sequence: TGTGCCAGCAGCTTGGGTGGAGCTCAAGAGACCCAGTACTTC. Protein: CASSLGGAQETQYF.

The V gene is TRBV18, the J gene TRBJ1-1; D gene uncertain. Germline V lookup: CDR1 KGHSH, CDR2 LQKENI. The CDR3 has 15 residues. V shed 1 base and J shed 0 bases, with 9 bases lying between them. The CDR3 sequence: CASSPQDSMNTEAFF. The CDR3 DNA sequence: TGTGCCAGCTCACCACAGGACTCCATGAACACTGAAGCTTTCTTT.

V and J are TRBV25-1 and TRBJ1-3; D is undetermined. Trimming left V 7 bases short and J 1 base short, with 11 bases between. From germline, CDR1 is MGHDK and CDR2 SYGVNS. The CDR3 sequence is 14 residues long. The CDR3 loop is CASTPEGSGNTIYF. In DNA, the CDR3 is TGTGCCAGCACCCCCGAGGGATCTGGAAACACCATATATTTT.

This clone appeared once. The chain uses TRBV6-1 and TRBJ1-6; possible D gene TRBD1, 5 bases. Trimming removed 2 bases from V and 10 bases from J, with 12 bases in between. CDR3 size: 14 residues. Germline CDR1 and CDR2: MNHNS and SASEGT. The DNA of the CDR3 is TGTGCCAGCAGTGAACAGGGAAGACGATCACCCCTCCACTTT. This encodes CASSEQGRRSPLHF.

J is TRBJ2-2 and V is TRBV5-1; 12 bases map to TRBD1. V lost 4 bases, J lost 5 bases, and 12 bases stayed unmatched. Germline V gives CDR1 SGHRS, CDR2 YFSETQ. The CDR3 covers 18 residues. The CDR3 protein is CASSPALGTGGRTGELFF. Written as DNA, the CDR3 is TGCGCCAGCAGCCCAGCCCTCGGGACAGGGGGCAGGACCGGGGAGCTGTTTTTT.

This CDR3 reads CASSARGAQVDTQYF. The CDR3 DNA follows: TGTGCCAGCAGTGCACGCGGGGCGCAGGTAGATACGCAGTATTTT. This sequence joins TRBV27 and TRBJ2-3, with a possible D match to TRBD2 (6 bases). V was pared by 5 bases and J by 5 bases, with 17 bases between. The CDR3 has 15 amino acids. Germline CDR1 MNHEY, CDR2 SMNVEV (reference sequence).

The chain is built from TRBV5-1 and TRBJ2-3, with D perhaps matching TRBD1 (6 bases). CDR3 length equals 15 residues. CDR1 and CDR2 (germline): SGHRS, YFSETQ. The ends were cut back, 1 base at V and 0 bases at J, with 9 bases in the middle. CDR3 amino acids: CASSLYGQSTDTQYF. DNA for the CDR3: TGCGCCAGCAGCTTGTACGGACAGAGCACAGATACGCAGTATTTT.

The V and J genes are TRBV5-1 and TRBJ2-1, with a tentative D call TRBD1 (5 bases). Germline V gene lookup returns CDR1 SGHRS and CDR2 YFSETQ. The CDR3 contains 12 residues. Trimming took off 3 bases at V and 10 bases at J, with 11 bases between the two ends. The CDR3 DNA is TGCGCCAGCAGCTGGCAGGGCTGGGAGCAGTTCTTC. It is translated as CASSWQGWEQFF.

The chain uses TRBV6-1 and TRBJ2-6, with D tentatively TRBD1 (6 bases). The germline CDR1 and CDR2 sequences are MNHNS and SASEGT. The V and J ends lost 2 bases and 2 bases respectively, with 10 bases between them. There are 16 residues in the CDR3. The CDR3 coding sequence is TGTGCCAGCAGTGAAATGTGGACAGCTGGGGCCAACGTCCTGACTTTC. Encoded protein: CASSEMWTAGANVLTF.

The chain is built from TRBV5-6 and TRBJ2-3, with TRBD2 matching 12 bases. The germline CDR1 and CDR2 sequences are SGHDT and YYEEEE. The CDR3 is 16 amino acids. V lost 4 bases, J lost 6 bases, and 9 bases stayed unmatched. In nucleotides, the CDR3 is TGTGCCAGCAGCATCCTAGCGGGGGGGCTTGTTGATACGCAGTATTTT. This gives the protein CASSILAGGLVDTQYF.

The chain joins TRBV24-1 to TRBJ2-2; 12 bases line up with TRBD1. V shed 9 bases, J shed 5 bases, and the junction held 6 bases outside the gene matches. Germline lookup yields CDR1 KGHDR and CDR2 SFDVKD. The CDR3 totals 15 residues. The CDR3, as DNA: TGTGCCACCGGGGGACAGGGGGCTGGTACCGGGGAGCTGTTTTTT. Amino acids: CATGGQGAGTGELFF.

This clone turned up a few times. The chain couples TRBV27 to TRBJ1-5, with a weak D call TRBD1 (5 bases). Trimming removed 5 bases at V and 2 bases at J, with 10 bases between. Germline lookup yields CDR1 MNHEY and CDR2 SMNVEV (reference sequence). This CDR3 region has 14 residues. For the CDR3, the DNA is TGTGCCAGCAGTAGCCAGGGTCGCAATCAGCCCCAGCATTTT. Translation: CASSSQGRNQPQHF.

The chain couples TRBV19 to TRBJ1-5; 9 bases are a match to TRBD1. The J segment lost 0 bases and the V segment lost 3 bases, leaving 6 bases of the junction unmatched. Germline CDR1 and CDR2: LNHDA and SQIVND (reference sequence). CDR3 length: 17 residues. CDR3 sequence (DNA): TGTGCCAGTAGTATGTATGGGACAGGGAATAGCAATCAGCCCCAGCATTTT. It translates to CASSMYGTGNSNQPQHF. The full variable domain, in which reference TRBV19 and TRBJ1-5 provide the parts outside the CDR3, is DGGITQSPKYLFRKEGQNVTLSCEQNLNHDAMYWYRQDPGQGLRLIYYSQIVNDFQKGDIAEGYSVSREKKESFPLTVTSAQKNPTAFYLCASSMYGTGNSNQPQHFGDGTRLSIL.

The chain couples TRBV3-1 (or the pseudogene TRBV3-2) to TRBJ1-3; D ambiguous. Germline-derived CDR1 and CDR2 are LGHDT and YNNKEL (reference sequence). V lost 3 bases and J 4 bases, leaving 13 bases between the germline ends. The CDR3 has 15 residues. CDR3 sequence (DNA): TGTGCCAGCAGCCATCTCGAGGGCTCCGGAAACACCATATATTTT. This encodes CASSHLEGSGNTIYF.

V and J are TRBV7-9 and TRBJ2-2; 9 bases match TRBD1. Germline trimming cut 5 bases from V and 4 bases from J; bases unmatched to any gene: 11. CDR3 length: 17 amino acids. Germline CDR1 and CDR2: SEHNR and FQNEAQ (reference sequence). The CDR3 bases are TGTGCCAGCAGCGGGGACAGGGTACGGAGGGGCACCGGGGAGCTGTTTTTT. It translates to CASSGDRVRRGTGELFF.

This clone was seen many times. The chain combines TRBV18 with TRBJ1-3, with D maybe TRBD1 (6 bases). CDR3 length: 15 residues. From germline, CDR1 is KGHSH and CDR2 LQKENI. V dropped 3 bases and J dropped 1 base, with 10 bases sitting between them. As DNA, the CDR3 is TGTGCCAGCTCACCTACAGGGCAGTCTGGAAACACCATATATTTT. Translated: CASSPTGQSGNTIYF.